Described below is a single T cell receptor (beta chain) sequence and its context. Its antigen is as yet unknown. The entry originates in a study of response to subunit inactivated influenza vaccine. TCRdb processed the RT-PCR reads anew with MiXCR; each CDR3 protein has one entry. The sample lists 500,000 to 600,000 distinct CDR3 sequences, 14% occurring once. Points from the study as a whole: Each seasonal influenza vaccination recruits few new T cells, the authors suggested.

The source of this sequence is a man in his fifties or sixties who received an inactivated influenza vaccine. The sequencing here drew on PBMCs from blood, taken roughly 12 days after vaccination.

CDR3 in DNA: TGTGCCAGCAGTTTAAGGCCCCCTGGTCGGACTTCACCCCTCCACTTT. This translates into CASSLRPPGRTSPLHF. The chain couples TRBV27 to TRBJ1-6; no clear D gene. From germline, CDR1 is MNHEY and CDR2 SMNVEV (reference sequence). The CDR3 runs to 16 residues. Trimming cost V 2 bases and J 9 bases, with 17 bases left between them.